These 22 T cell receptor beta chains were sequenced from one sample in a study of blood T cells in healthy people across ages. PCR was performed a second time for about 6 to 12 cycles using a sample-barcoded 5' primer and a J-beta primer mix. TCRdb independently ran MiXCR on the 5' RACE reads; one entry per CDR3 protein. This table holds under 850,000 distinct CDR3 sequences, about 36% found once. What was sequenced was blood. All receptors come from a man aged 18-30 years in good health.

This chain joins TRBV5-1 and TRBJ2-7; D might be TRBD1 or TRBD2, each matching 5 bases. This CDR3 is 14 amino acids long. Trimming pared 5 bases from V and 6 bases from J, leaving 18 bases between. Germline-derived CDR1 and CDR2 are SGHRS and YFSETQ. CDR3 coding DNA: TGCGCCAGCAGATGGGGGAATCTATTAGGCGAGCAGTACTTC. This encodes CASRWGNLLGEQYF.

This clonotype was seen ten or more times. The rearrangement uses TRBV4-3 and TRBJ2-1; TRBD2 agrees at 8 bases. V lost 4 bases and J lost 6; bases outside the gene matches: 20. Germline CDR1 and CDR2: LGHNA and YSLEER. The CDR3 consists of 19 residues. CDR3 sequence: CASSLTRLSGGLNRNEQFF. Written as DNA, the CDR3 is TGCGCCAGCAGCCTTACGCGACTAAGCGGGGGCCTTAATCGCAATGAGCAGTTCTTC.

This clonotype has just a few counts. The genes are TRBV7-2 and TRBJ1-6; D might be TRBD1 (5 bases). V was trimmed by 5 bases and J by 2 bases, leaving 10 bases between them. The length of the CDR3 is 15 residues. Per germline, CDR1 SGHTA and CDR2 FQGNSA. The chain's CDR3 is CASSPTDPYNSPLHF. The CDR3 DNA reads TGTGCCAGCAGCCCGACAGACCCCTATAATTCACCCCTCCACTTT.

This clonotype was seen a few times. The V and J genes are TRBV28 and TRBJ2-2, with D unresolved. The V and J ends lost 6 bases and 4 bases respectively, with 12 bases between them. Germline CDR1 is MDHEN and CDR2 is SYDVKM. The CDR3 has 14 residues. CDR3 coding DNA: TGTGCCAGCAGCCGGGCCGCTGGCACCGGGGAGCTGTTTTTT. It yields the protein CASSRAAGTGELFF.

Of note for this clonotype: A read error may be the cause here, since a much bigger clone is one base away. In DNA, the CDR3 is TGTGTCAGCAGTTACACGACGACAGGGGGCGTCGAAGTTTGGGAGACCCAGTACTTC. Protein: CVSSYTTTGGVEVWETQYF. The rearrangement uses TRBV6-5 and TRBJ2-5, with 10 nucleotides matching TRBD1. The CDR3 length is 19 residues. Germline V gene sequence: CDR1 MNHEY, CDR2 SVGAGI.

This chain joins TRBV15 and TRBJ1-1; no reliable D call. Per the germline V gene, CDR1 is LNHNV and CDR2 is YYDKDF (reference sequence). The CDR3 has 14 residues. Between the trimmed V and J ends, which lost 0 bases and 1 base, there was a span of 6 bases. In DNA form, the CDR3 reads TGTGCCACCAGCAGAGATGAGGCGAACACTGAAGCTTTCTTT. It is translated as CATSRDEANTEAFF.

In this sample, this clonotype turned up a few times. The chain combines TRBV5-5 with TRBJ2-3; D may be TRBD1 (5 bases). The V gene lost 6 bases and the J gene lost 4 bases, with 15 bases spanning the gap. The CDR3 sequence is 14 residues long. CDR1 SGHKS and CDR2 YYEKEE come from the germline V gene (reference sequence). The CDR3 spells CASTRVGESDTQYF. The DNA of the CDR3 is TGTGCCAGCACCCGTGTAGGGGAATCAGATACGCAGTATTTT. Full variable domain (rest looked up from reference TRBV5-5 and TRBJ2-3): DAGVTQSPTHLIKTRGQQVTLRCSPISGHKSVSWYQQVLGQGPQFIFQYYEKEERGRGNFPDRFSARQFPNYSSELNVNALLLGDSALYLCASTRVGESDTQYFGPGTRLTVL.

The genes are TRBV5-1 and TRBJ2-3; 9 bases fit TRBD1. J was trimmed by 4 bases and V by 4 bases; bases with no gene match: 7. The germline CDR1 and CDR2 sequences are SGHRS and YFSETQ. CDR3 size: 15 residues. In DNA form, the CDR3 reads TGCGCCAGCAGCGACGGGACAGGGACCGCAGATACGCAGTATTTT. As protein: CASSDGTGTADTQYF.

The table lists this clonotype with many counts. This chain uses TRBV12-3 or TRBV12-4 with TRBJ1-2, with a weak D call TRBD1 (5 bases). The CDR3 consists of 14 residues. V dropped 6 bases and J dropped 3 bases, with 14 bases sitting between them. CDR3 nucleotide sequence: TGTGCCAGCAGACCCACGGGGCTGGACTATGGCTACACCTTC. This codes for CASRPTGLDYGYTF.

The J gene is TRBJ1-1, the V gene TRBV7-9; D is possibly TRBD1 (6 bases). Trimming left V 5 bases short and J 5 bases short, with 15 bases between. The CDR3 extends over 14 amino acids. From germline, CDR1 is SEHNR and CDR2 FQNEAQ (reference sequence). The CDR3 sequence: CASSPEGGKTEAFF. The CDR3 DNA follows: TGTGCCAGCAGCCCAGAGGGGGGGAAGACTGAAGCTTTCTTT.

The chain couples TRBV5-6 to TRBJ1-5, with D possibly matching TRBD1 (5 bases). Per the germline V gene, CDR1 is SGHDT and CDR2 is YYEEEE. The CDR3 has 13 amino acids. Between the trimmed V and J ends, which lost 1 base and 8 bases, there was a span of 10 bases. This CDR3 is CASSLKRGEPQHF. In nucleotides, the CDR3 is TGTGCCAGCAGCTTGAAGAGGGGAGAGCCCCAGCATTTT.

The chain combines TRBV5-1 with TRBJ1-1; possibly TRBD1 for D (6 bases). V was shortened by 1 base and J by 3 bases, with 16 bases between the two germline ends. From germline, CDR1 is SGHRS and CDR2 YFSETQ. The CDR3 contains 16 residues. This CDR3 reads CASSLSLGGRDTEAFF. The CDR3 region has the DNA TGCGCCAGCAGCTTGAGTTTAGGGGGACGGGACACTGAAGCTTTCTTT.

Points on this clonotype: A single base separates this from a much larger clone, so it may be a read error. The V gene is TRBV12-3 or TRBV12-4, the J gene TRBJ2-1; D not certain. V lost 2 bases and J lost 8, with 7 bases in between. The CDR3 sequence is 12 residues long. The CDR3 loop is CASSLLVYEQFF. For the CDR3, the DNA is TGTGCCAGCAGTTTATTGGTGTATGAGCAGTTCTTC.

This clonotype was seen more than once but under ten times. The V call is TRBV14, the J call TRBJ2-5; D is undetermined. V lost 4 bases and J 5 bases, leaving 23 bases between the germline ends. Per the germline V gene, CDR1 is SGHDN and CDR2 is FVKESK. This CDR3 is built from 17 residues. This CDR3 reads CASSLGKLRKVGETQYF. The CDR3 region has the DNA TGTGCCAGCAGCCTAGGGAAGCTACGGAAAGTGGGGGAGACCCAGTACTTC.

A note on this clonotype: A much larger clone lies a single base off, so this may be a read error. V gene TRBV4-1 combines with J gene TRBJ2-2; 8 bases are shared with TRBD1. With V trimmed by 2 bases and J by 0 bases, 8 bases remained unmatched. The CDR3 has 18 amino acids. The germline CDR1 and CDR2 sequences are MGHRA and YSYEKL. CDR3 sequence: CASSQTTGVKSNTGELFF. CDR3 nucleotide sequence: TGCGCCAGCAGCCAAACGACAGGGGTTAAGTCGAACACCGGGGAGCTGTTTTTT.

This clonotype has just one count. The junction differs from germline at one of its ends, possibly a read error. The rearrangement links TRBV7-9 to TRBJ2-7, with D hard to call. The CDR3 runs 12 residues. The germline gives CDR1 SEHNR, CDR2 FQNEAQ (reference sequence). In DNA form, the CDR3 reads TGTGCCAGCAGCTTCGATACCTACGGGCAGTACTTC. This codes for CASSFDTYGQYF.

The rearrangement joins TRBV29-1 to TRBJ2-3, with D hard to call. Germline assignment: CDR1 SQVTM and CDR2 ANQGSEA. V gave up 0 bases and J gave up 6 bases, with 22 bases separating them. The CDR3 covers 17 residues. CDR3 coding DNA: TGCAGCGTTGAAGATCGGTCGGGTGGGAACGCCGTGGATACGCAGTATTTT. Encoded protein: CSVEDRSGGNAVDTQYF.

On this clonotype itself: One end of the junction is discordant with germline, which a read error may explain. The V and J genes are TRBV7-2 and TRBJ1-2; D gene uncertain. This CDR3 comprises 15 residues. CDR1 and CDR2 from the germline V gene are SGHTA and FQGNSA. CDR3: CASGLERSRNYGYTF. The CDR3 DNA sequence: TGTGCCAGCGGCTTAGAGAGGTCACGGAACTATGGCTACACCTTC.

This clonotype has a handful of counts. In nucleotides, the CDR3 is TGTGCCAGCAGCTTAGATGCTTTTTTCCGCCAGGGTTACCTTAGCACAGATACGCAGTATTTT. The encoded protein is CASSLDAFFRQGYLSTDTQYF. The chain links TRBV11-2 to TRBJ2-3, with D perhaps TRBD1 (5 bases). The germline V and J ends were trimmed by 0 bases and 0 bases, with 25 bases remaining between them. CDR1 and CDR2 from the germline V gene are SGHAT and FQNNGV. This CDR3 spans 21 amino acids.

V is TRBV7-2 and J is TRBJ1-2, with 7 bases matching TRBD1. Losses at the gene ends were 5 bases for V and 7 bases for J; bases not matched to a gene: 13. The CDR3 is made up of 15 amino acids. The germline V gene has CDR1 SGHTA and CDR2 FQGNSA. This CDR3 is CASSRTPTGSRGYTF. DNA for the CDR3: TGTGCCAGCAGCCGCACCCCGACAGGGTCCCGTGGCTACACCTTC.

The chain couples TRBV6-1 to TRBJ1-1; 10 nucleotides align to TRBD1. Looked up from germline, CDR1 is MNHNS and CDR2 is SASEGT. This CDR3 is built from 15 residues. J gave up 5 bases and V 4 bases, and 7 bases lay outside the gene matches. The CDR3 reads CASSGGDRGSTEAFF. Here the CDR3 DNA reads TGTGCCAGCAGTGGGGGGGACAGGGGTTCGACTGAAGCTTTCTTT.

V is TRBV12-3 or TRBV12-4 and J is TRBJ1-4; D is perhaps TRBD1 (5 bases). The ends were cut back, 3 bases at V and 4 bases at J, with 12 bases in the middle. The CDR3 loop spans 15 amino acids. CDR3 region: CASSFGGLDNEKLFF. CDR3 bases: TGTGCCAGCAGTTTTGGGGGGTTAGATAATGAAAAACTGTTTTTT.